The 18 T cell receptor beta chains below come from one sample, sequenced in a study of shared T cell receptors in the human thymus. The repertoire was sequenced with immunoSEQ multiplex PCR; TCRdb's copy has only in-frame clones and lacks some. The data show 600,000 to 900,000 clones, around 85% seen once. The same sample was also used in a study of human thymus T cells.

Sequenced sample: thymocytes. All receptors derive from a girl under three years old with a congenital heart defect.

The chain joins TRBV25-1 to TRBJ1-6; 9 bases are shared with TRBD1. Unmatched junction bases numbered 8, after V lost 4 bases and J lost 13 bases. Germline V lookup: CDR1 MGHDK, CDR2 SYGVNS. CDR3 length: 14 residues. CDR3 sequence reads: CASSVDRGLAPLHF. The CDR3 DNA follows: TGTGCCAGCAGTGTGGACAGGGGTTTGGCGCCCCTCCACTTT.

The chain couples TRBV30 to TRBJ1-1; D is unclear. The CDR3 runs 14 residues. The V end lost 2 bases, the J end lost 13 bases, and 23 bases lay between the germline ends. CDR1 is GTSNPN, CDR2 SVGIG, per germline (reference sequence). The CDR3 region has the DNA TGTGCCTGGAGTCCCCCCCCGGCTCTCCGGGAGGTTTTCTTT. Translation gives CAWSPPPALREVFF. Full variable domain (missing parts from reference TRBV30 and TRBJ1-1): SQTIHQWPATLVQPVGSPLSLECTVEGTSNPNLYWYRQAAGRGLQLLFYSVGIGQISSEVPQNLSASRPQDRQFILSSKKLLLSDSGFYLCAWSPPPALREVFFGQGTRLTVV.

The chain links TRBV9 to TRBJ2-7; D remains unclear. V lost 4 bases and J lost 9, with 17 bases in between. This CDR3 has 13 residues. CDR1 SGDLS and CDR2 YYNGEE come from the germline V gene. CDR3 residues: CASSTDLLSVQYF. CDR3 coding DNA: TGTGCCAGCAGCACCGACTTGTTATCGGTGCAGTACTTC.

This clone has more than one count but fewer than ten. Other DNA sequences from this sample encode an identical CDR3 as well. The chain uses TRBV20-1 and TRBJ2-5; D is unresolved. The CDR3 is 10 amino acids. The V gene lost 3 bases and the J gene lost 5 bases, with 4 bases spanning the gap. The germline V gene has CDR1 DFQATT and CDR2 SNEGSKA (reference sequence). The CDR3 nucleotides are TGCAGTGCTAGCGGGGAGACCCAGTACTTC. This translates into CSASGETQYF.

The V and J genes are TRBV6-4 and TRBJ2-1; maybe TRBD2 (6 bases). This CDR3 spans 12 amino acids. The germline gives CDR1 MRHNA, CDR2 SNTAGT. Trimming left V 6 bases short and J 7 bases short, with 10 bases between. The CDR3: CASRGAGNEQFF. The CDR3 nucleotides are TGTGCCAGCAGGGGCGCGGGGAATGAGCAGTTCTTC.

V and J are TRBV28 and TRBJ1-2; TRBD1 matches at 7 bases. This CDR3 has 17 amino acids. V trimming: 6 bases; J trimming: 1 base; junction bases outside the gene matches: 14. The germline V gene encodes CDR1 MDHEN and CDR2 SYDVKM. The CDR3 loop is CASRSDRASILNYGYTF. CDR3 nucleotide sequence: TGTGCCAGCAGAAGCGACAGGGCCTCAATCCTTAACTATGGCTACACCTTC.

This chain links TRBV2 with TRBJ2-1, with 10 bases that match TRBD2. The CDR3 length is 16 residues. CDR1 is SNHLY and CDR2 is FYNNEI in the germline V gene. V was clipped by 3 bases and J by 7 bases; unmatched bases: 9. The CDR3 DNA reads as TGTGCCAGCAGTGAGACAGCGGGGGGGCCTCTGAATGAGCAGTTCTTC. Its protein is CASSETAGGPLNEQFF.

V gene TRBV20-1 combines with J gene TRBJ1-2; D gene ambiguous. This CDR3 spans 11 amino acids. V was clipped by 6 bases and J by 14 bases, with 19 bases between them. Germline V CDR1 and CDR2: DFQATT, SNEGSKA (reference sequence). The CDR3: CSALPRSHITF. For the CDR3, the DNA is TGCAGTGCCCTGCCCAGGTCCCACATTACCTTC.

V and J are TRBV4-1 and TRBJ2-3; TRBD2 aligns across 13 bases. The CDR3 consists of 19 residues. J was trimmed by 0 bases and V by 0 bases; bases with no gene match: 6. Germline loops: CDR1 MGHRA, CDR2 YSYEKL. This chain's CDR3 is CASSQDLGLAGSSTDTQYF. The CDR3 region has the DNA TGCGCCAGCAGCCAAGATCTGGGACTAGCGGGATCTAGCACAGATACGCAGTATTTT.

The chain employs TRBV29-1 and TRBJ1-2, with D hard to call. With 4 bases removed from V and 0 bases from J, the gap between germline ends came to 9 bases. Germline V gene data show CDR1 as SQVTM and CDR2 as ANQGSEA. The length of the CDR3 is 13 residues. The CDR3 bases are TGCAGCGTTGGATACCTAGCTAACTATGGCTACACCTTC. It translates to CSVGYLANYGYTF.

This clone was recorded only once. The V call is TRBV29-1, the J call TRBJ1-2; TRBD1 agrees at 7 bases. The CDR3 loop spans 14 amino acids. V trimming: 4 bases; J trimming: 6 bases; junction bases outside the gene matches: 11. Per the germline V gene, CDR1 is SQVTM and CDR2 is ANQGSEA. The CDR3 DNA sequence: TGCAGCGTTGGGGGGTCTCAAACAGGGGATGGCTACACCTTC. Translation gives CSVGGSQTGDGYTF.

J is TRBJ1-1 and V is TRBV14, with 10 bases aligning to TRBD1. Trimming took 3 bases from V and 1 from J; bases not matched to a gene: 5. Germline CDR1 is SGHDN and CDR2 is FVKESK. The CDR3 is 16 residues long. The CDR3 bases are TGTGCCAGCAGCCAGGACAGGGGGTCTCGGAACACTGAAGCTTTCTTT. As protein: CASSQDRGSRNTEAFF.

The V call is TRBV15, the J call TRBJ1-4, with D unresolved. The V and J ends lost 0 bases and 5 bases respectively, with 22 bases between them. Germline CDR1 LNHNV, CDR2 YYDKDF (reference sequence). CDR3 length: 19 amino acids. Here the CDR3 reads CATSRDLRGMPGKNEKLFF. CDR3 in DNA: TGTGCCACCAGCAGAGATCTGCGAGGGATGCCGGGGAAAAATGAAAAACTGTTTTTT. The full variable domain, with the rest looked up from reference TRBV15 and TRBJ1-4, is DAMVIQNPRYQVTQFGKPVTLSCSQTLNHNVMYWYQQKSSQAPKLLFHYYDKDFNNEADTPDNFQSRRPNTSFCFLDIRSPGLGDTAMYLCATSRDLRGMPGKNEKLFFGSGTQLSVL.

The CDR3 coding sequence is TGTGCCAGCACTGACAGCCTAAATCAGCCCCAGCATTTT. This gives the protein CASTDSLNQPQHF. V is TRBV6-5 and J is TRBJ1-5; D is possibly TRBD1 (5 bases). Germline lookup yields CDR1 MNHEY and CDR2 SVGAGI. The CDR3 contains 13 residues. V lost 7 bases to trimming and J lost 4 bases, with 11 bases between them.

The chain couples TRBV29-1 to TRBJ1-1; 8 bases match TRBD1. The germline V gene has CDR1 SQVTM and CDR2 ANQGSEA. The CDR3 covers 14 residues. Losses at the gene ends were 1 base for V and 10 bases for J; bases not matched to a gene: 11. The CDR3 bases are TGCAGCGTTGAAGTATCGAACAGGGGGGTGTCAGCTTTCTTT. Its protein is CSVEVSNRGVSAFF.

The chain recombines TRBV5-4 with TRBJ1-2; 8 bases align to TRBD1. The CDR3 covers 13 residues. Germline loops: CDR1 SGHNT, CDR2 YYREEE (reference sequence). Losses at the gene ends were 2 bases for V and 6 bases for J; bases not matched to a gene: 3. The DNA of the CDR3 is TGTGCCAGCAGCTTTGGACAGGGAGATGGCTACACCTTC. Encoded protein: CASSFGQGDGYTF.

Comments on this clone: The missing conserved phenylalanine or tryptophan at the end of this CDR3 makes a read error likely. The limits of the CDR3 on the DNA are not certain, so only TCRdb's listed CDR3 is given. CDR3 residues: CASSRRVFLGPCLIPN. The chain carries TRBV5-5 and TRBJ1-2; TRBD1 is taken as the D call from the table, unchecked against the DNA. Germline V gene data show CDR1 as SGHKS and CDR2 as YYEKEE (reference sequence). The CDR3 region is 16 residues in length, termini included.

This clone was seen a few times. The chain employs TRBV28 and TRBJ1-1; tentatively, D is TRBD1 (5 bases). In germline, CDR1 is MDHEN, CDR2 SYDVKM. Trimming removed 5 bases at V and 1 base at J, with 17 bases between. CDR3 length: 16 residues. The CDR3 sequence is CASSDRTGLPNTEAFF. In nucleotides, the CDR3 is TGTGCCAGCAGTGACCGAACGGGACTCCCGAACACTGAAGCTTTCTTT.